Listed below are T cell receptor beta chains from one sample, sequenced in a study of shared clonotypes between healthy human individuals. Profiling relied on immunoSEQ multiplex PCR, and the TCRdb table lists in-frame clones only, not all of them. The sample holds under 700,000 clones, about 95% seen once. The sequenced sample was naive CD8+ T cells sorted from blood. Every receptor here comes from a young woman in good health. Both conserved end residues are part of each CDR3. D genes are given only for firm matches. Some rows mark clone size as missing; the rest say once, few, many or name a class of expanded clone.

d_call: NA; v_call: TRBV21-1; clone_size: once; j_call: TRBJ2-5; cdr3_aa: CASSKATSGKQETQYF; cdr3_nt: TGTGCCAGCAGCAAAGCGACTAGCGGGAAACAAGAGACCCAGTACTTC
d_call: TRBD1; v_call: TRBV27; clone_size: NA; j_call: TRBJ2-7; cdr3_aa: CASSLSPGTGGYEQYF; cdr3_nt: TGTGCCAGCAGTTTATCGCCGGGGACAGGGGGTTACGAGCAGTACTTC
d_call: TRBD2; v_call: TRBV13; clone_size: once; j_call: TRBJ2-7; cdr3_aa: CASSTSPSGIAYEQYF; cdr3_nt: TGTGCCAGCAGCACTTCCCCTAGCGGGATTGCCTACGAGCAGTACTTC
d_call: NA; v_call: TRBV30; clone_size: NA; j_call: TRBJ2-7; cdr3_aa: CACRRGSYEQYF; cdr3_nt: TGTGCCTGCCGCCGGGGCTCCTACGAGCAGTACTTC
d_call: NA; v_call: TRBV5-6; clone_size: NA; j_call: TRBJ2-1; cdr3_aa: CASSLSDANEQFF; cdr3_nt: TGTGCCAGCAGCTTGTCTGATGCTAATGAGCAGTTCTTC
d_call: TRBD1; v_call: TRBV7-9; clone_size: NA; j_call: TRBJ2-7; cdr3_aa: CASSHRDSNYEQYF; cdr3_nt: TGTGCCAGCAGCCACCGGGACAGCAACTACGAGCAGTACTTC
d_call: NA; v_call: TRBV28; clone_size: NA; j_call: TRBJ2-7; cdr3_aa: CASSLFRGGGSYEQYF; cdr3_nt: TGTGCCAGCAGTTTATTCAGGGGAGGGGGCTCCTACGAGCAGTACTTC
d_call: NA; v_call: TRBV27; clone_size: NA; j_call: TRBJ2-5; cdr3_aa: CASSLQGTQETQYF; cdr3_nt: TGTGCCAGCAGTTTACAGGGAACCCAAGAGACCCAGTACTTC
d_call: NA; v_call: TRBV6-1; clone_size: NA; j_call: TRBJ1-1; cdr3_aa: CASSDPGRMNTEAFF; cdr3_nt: TGTGCCAGCAGTGACCCGGGACGGATGAACACTGAAGCTTTCTTT
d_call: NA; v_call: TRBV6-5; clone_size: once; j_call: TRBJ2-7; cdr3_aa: CASSYGRVPYEQYF; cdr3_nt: TGTGCCAGCAGTTACGGGCGGGTTCCCTACGAGCAGTACTTC
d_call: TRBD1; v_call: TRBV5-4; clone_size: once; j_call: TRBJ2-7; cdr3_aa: CASSRRTGGSYEQYF; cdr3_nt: TGTGCCAGCAGCCGACGGACAGGGGGCTCCTACGAGCAGTACTTC